This entry describes one TCR beta chain. The target antigen is unknown. The data belong to a study of Ad26.COV2.S vaccination and SARS-CoV-2 variants. The overall study: Ad26.COV2.S shots went into the muscle once or twice, 56 days apart. Points from the study as a whole: It was reported that spike-specific CD8+ and CD4+ T cell responses were substantially broad after vaccination.

Treatment defined: some 20 received Ad26.COV2.S at low or high dose, single or two shots; about 5 received placebo; per-sample allocation not given. Specimen acquisition occurred on day 63 following the initial vaccine or placebo injection. J lost 4 bases, V lost 0 bases, and 4 bases had no gene match. CDR1 is SGHNT, CDR2 YYREEE, per germline (reference sequence). This CDR3 has 16 residues. Sequencing was performed with immunoSEQ multiplex PCR; in TCRdb, only in-frame clones are kept and a portion is missing. The data contain under 550,000 clones, 75% to 95% of them singletons. The clonotype was recovered from a person aged 18 to 59 who received the Ad26.COV2.S COVID-19 vaccine or a placebo. This chain joins TRBV5-4 and TRBJ2-2, with TRBD2 matching over 9 bases. The specimen comprised peripheral blood, sampled in a trial of Ad26.COV2.S vaccine versus placebo. The CDR3 loop is CASSLGGTSPTGELFF. Written as DNA, the CDR3 is TGTGCCAGCAGCTTGGGTGGGACTAGCCCCACCGGGGAGCTGTTTTTT.